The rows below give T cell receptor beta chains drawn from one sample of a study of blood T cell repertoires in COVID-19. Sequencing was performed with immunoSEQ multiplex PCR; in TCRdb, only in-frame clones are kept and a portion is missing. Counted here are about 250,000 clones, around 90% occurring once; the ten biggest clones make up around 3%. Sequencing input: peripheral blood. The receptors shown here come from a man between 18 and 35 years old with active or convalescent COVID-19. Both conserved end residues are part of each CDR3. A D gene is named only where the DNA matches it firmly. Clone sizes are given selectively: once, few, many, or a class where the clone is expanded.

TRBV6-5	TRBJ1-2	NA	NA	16	CASSYVGGRGDYGYTF	TGTGCCAGCAGTTACGTCGGGGGGCGCGGCGACTATGGCTACACCTTC
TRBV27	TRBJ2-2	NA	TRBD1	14	CASSFFDRAGELFF	TGTGCCAGCAGCTTCTTCGACAGGGCCGGGGAGCTGTTTTTT
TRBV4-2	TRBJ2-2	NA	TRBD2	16	CASSQDTAGVTGELFF	TGTGCCAGCAGCCAAGATACGGCGGGGGTAACCGGGGAGCTGTTTTTT
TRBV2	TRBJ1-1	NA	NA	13	CASRPGQNTEAFF	TGTGCCAGCAGGCCGGGACAGAACACTGAAGCTTTCTTT
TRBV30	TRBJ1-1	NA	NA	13	CSAGQGTNTEAFF	TGTTCTGCCGGGCAGGGGACGAACACTGAAGCTTTCTTT
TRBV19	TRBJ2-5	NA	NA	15	CASSISSGTVETQYF	TGTGCCAGTAGTATAAGTAGTGGCACAGTAGAGACCCAGTACTTC
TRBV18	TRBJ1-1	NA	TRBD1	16	CASSRTSGQQSTEAFF	TGTGCCAGCTCACGCACCTCGGGACAGCAATCCACTGAAGCTTTCTTT
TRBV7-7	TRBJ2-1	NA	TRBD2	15	CASSEGLAGGNEQFF	TGTGCCAGCAGCGAGGGACTAGCGGGGGGTAATGAGCAGTTCTTC
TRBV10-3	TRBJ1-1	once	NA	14	CAISESSINTEAFF	TGTGCCATCAGTGAATCCAGTATAAACACTGAAGCTTTCTTT
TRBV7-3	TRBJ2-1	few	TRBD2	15	CASSLGTSGNAEQFF	TGTGCCAGCAGCCTCGGGACTAGCGGGAATGCTGAGCAGTTCTTC
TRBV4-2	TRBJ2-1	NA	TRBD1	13	CASSQTGDNEQFF	TGTGCCAGCAGCCAGACAGGGGACAATGAGCAGTTCTTC
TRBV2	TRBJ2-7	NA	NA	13	CANVRVLHYEQYF	TGTGCCAACGTCCGGGTCCTACACTACGAGCAGTACTTC
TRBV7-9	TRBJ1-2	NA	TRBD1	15	CASSLPGQLDYGYTF	TGTGCCAGCAGCTTACCGGGACAGTTAGACTATGGCTACACCTTC
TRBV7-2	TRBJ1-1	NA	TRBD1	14	CASIPGTGVTEAFF	TGTGCCAGCATACCCGGGACAGGGGTCACTGAAGCTTTCTTT
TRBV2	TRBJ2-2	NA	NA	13	CASNRGPTGELFF	TGTGCCAGCAACCGAGGCCCAACCGGGGAGCTGTTTTTT
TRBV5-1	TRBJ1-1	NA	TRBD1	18	CASSWGSGPGTGGQGAFF	TGCGCCAGCAGCTGGGGATCTGGGCCCGGGACAGGGGGGCAAGGGGCTTTCTTT
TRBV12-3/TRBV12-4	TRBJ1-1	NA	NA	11	CASTYYTEAFF	TGTGCCAGCACTTACTACACTGAAGCTTTCTTT
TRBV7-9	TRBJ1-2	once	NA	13	CASSLEADYGHTF	TGTGCCAGCAGCTTAGAGGCAGACTATGGCCACACCTTC
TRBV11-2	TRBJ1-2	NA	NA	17	CASSLVAPKETNYGYTF	TGTGCCAGCAGCTTAGTAGCCCCGAAAGAAACGAACTATGGCTACACCTTC